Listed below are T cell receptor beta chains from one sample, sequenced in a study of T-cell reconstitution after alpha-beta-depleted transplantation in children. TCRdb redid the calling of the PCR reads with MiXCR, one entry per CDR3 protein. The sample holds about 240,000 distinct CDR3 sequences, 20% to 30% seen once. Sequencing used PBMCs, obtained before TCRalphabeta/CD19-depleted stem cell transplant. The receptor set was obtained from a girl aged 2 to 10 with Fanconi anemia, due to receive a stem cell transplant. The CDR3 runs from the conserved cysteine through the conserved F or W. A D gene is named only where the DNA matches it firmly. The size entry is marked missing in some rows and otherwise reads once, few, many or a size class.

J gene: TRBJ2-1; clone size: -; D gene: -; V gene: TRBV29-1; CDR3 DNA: TGCAGCGTTGAAGATCGTGGTAGCTCCTACAATGAGCAGTTCTTC; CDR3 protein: CSVEDRGSSYNEQFF
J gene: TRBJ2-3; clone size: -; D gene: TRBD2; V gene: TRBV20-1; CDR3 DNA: TGCAGTGCTAGTGGGACTAGCGGGAAGGATACGCAGTATTTT; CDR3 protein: CSASGTSGKDTQYF
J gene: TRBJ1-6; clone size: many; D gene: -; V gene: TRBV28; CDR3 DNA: TGTGCCAGCAGCCAGAGGACTCCGTATAATTCACCCCTCCACTTT; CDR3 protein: CASSQRTPYNSPLHF
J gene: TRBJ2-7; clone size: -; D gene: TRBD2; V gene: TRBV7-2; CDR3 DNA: TGTGCCAGCAGCTTAGTGACTAGCGGGACTGAGCAGTACTTC; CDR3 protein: CASSLVTSGTEQYF
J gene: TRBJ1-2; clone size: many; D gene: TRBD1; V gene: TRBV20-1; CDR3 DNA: TGCAGTCCTGAAAAACTTAACAGGGGGCCTCAGGGAGGCTACACCTTC; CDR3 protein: CSPEKLNRGPQGGYTF
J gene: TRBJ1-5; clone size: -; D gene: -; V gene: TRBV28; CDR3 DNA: TGTGCCAGCAGTTTATACATACAGCCCCAGCATTTT; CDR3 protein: CASSLYIQPQHF
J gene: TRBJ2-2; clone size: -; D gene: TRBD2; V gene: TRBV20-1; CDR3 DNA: TGCAGTGCTAGAAACAGCGGGGGGAACACCGGGGAGCTGTTTTTT; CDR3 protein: CSARNSGGNTGELFF
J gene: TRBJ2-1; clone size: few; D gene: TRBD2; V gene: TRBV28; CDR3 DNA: TGTGCCAGCAGCGGGTCTAGCGGGAGGGATCATGAGCAGTTCTTC; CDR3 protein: CASSGSSGRDHEQFF
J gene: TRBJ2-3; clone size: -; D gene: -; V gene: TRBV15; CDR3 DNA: TGTGCCACCAGCAGAGAAGAATCGGATACGCAGTATTTT; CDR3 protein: CATSREESDTQYF
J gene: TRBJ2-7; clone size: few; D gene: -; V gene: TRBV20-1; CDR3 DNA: TGCAGTGCTAAGACAAGAACCTACGAGCAGTACTTC; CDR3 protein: CSAKTRTYEQYF
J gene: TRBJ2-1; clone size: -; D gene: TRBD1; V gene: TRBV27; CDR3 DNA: TGTGCCAGCAGTTTACCGGACAGGGTCAATGAGCAGTTCTTC; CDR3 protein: CASSLPDRVNEQFF
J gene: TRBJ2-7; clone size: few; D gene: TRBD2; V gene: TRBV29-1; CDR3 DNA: TGCAGCGTCGGGGCACTAGCGGGAGCGGCCGAGCAGTACTTC; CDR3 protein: CSVGALAGAAEQYF
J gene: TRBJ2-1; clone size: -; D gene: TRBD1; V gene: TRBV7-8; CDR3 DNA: TGTGCCATACACCCAGGGGGCAATGAGCAGTTCTTC; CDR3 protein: CAIHPGGNEQFF
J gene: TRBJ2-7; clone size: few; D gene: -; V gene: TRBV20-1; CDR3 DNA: TGCAGTGCACAGACGTCGGGGGGCCTCTACGAGCAGTACTTC; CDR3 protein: CSAQTSGGLYEQYF
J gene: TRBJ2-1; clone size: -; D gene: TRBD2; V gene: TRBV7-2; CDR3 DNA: TGTGCCAGCAGCTTAGCACTGGGCCTAGCGGGGGCCCTAACCTACAATGAGCAGTTCTTC; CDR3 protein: CASSLALGLAGALTYNEQFF
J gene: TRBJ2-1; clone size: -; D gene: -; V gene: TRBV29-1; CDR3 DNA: TGCAGCGTTGAAGCTTTGACCTTCAATGAGCAGTTCTTC; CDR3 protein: CSVEALTFNEQFF
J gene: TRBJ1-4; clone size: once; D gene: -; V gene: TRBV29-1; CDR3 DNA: TGCAGCGTTGCTCTTGGGGTCAATGAAAAACTGTTTTTT; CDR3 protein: CSVALGVNEKLFF
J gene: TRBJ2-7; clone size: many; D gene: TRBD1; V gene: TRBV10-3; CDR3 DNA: TGTGCCATCAGTGAACAGGGGGGAAGGGACGAGCAGTACTTC; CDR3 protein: CAISEQGGRDEQYF
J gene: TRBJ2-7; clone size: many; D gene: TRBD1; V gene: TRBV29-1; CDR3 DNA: TGCAGCGTTGCACCGGGACAGGGTAACGAGCAGTACTTC; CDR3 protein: CSVAPGQGNEQYF
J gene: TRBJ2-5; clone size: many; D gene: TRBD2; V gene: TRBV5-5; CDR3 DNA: TGTGCCAGCAACCAACTAGCGGAATACCAAGAGACCCAGTACTTC; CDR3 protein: CASNQLAEYQETQYF
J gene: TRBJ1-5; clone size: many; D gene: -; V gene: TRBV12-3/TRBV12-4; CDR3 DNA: TGTGCCAGCAGGAGGACTAATCAGCCCCAGCATTTT; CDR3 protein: CASRRTNQPQHF
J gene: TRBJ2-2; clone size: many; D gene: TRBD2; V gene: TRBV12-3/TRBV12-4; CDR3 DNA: TGTGCCAGCAGTTTTGGATGGCGGGAGGCGAACACCGGGGAGCTGTTTTTT; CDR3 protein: CASSFGWREANTGELFF
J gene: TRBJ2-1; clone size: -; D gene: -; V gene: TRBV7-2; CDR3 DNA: TGTGCCAGCAGCTTACTCCCGGGCCTTAGCTCCTACAATGAGCAGTTCTTC; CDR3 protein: CASSLLPGLSSYNEQFF
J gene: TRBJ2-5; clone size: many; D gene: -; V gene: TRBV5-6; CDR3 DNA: TGTGCCAGCAGCTTGTGGGGTATAGGGGAGACCCAGTACTTC; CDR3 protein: CASSLWGIGETQYF
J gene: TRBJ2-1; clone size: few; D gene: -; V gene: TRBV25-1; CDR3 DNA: TGTGCCAGCAGTGAAGGGCAGGCCTACAATGAGCAGTTCTTC; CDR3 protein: CASSEGQAYNEQFF